Each of the 19 T cell receptor beta chains below was sequenced from the same sample in a study of CXCR3-negative and CXCR3-positive naive CD8 T cells. Overall study findings and caveats: Greater hydrophobicity was found in TRB CDR3s of CXCR3-positive naive cells than of CXCR3-negative naive cells.

The method, 5' RACE with UMI labels, was used to prepare the TRB cDNA libraries. Reanalyzing the 5' RACE reads, TCRdb keeps one entry per CDR3 protein, without DNA. The sample table includes about 89,000 distinct CDR3 sequences. Antigen specificity for these receptors is unknown. The sample taken for sequencing was naive CXCR3+ CD8+ T cells from blood. As to subset: CD45RO-CCR7+CD27+CD95- naive CD8+ T cells expressing CXCR3 (TNR3+). All receptors come from a human donor in good health. Some clones in this sample may be carry-over from other donors' samples.

The chain has TRBV7-2 and TRBJ2-7; the TCRdb call, TRBD1, lacks DNA for checking. The CDR3 is made up of 16 amino acids. Germline V gene lookup returns CDR1 SGHTA and CDR2 FQGNSA. The CDR3 protein is CASSWLTRGGDYEQYF.

The gene calls are TRBV7-2 and TRBJ2-4. Germline lookup yields CDR1 SGHTA and CDR2 FQGNSA. The CDR3 consists of 15 residues. The CDR3 protein is CASSLADSSGNIQYF.

This rearrangement joins TRBV27 to TRBJ1-6; TCRdb's D call, TRBD1, is unchecked because there is no DNA. The V gene's germline CDR1 is MNHEY and CDR2 SMNVEV (reference sequence). CDR3 length equals 15 residues. The CDR3 loop reads CASRPYGTENSPLHF.

The rearrangement links TRBV5-6 to TRBJ2-3; TCRdb gives TRBD1 as the D gene, but with no DNA this cannot be confirmed. This CDR3 is built from 14 residues. CDR1 is SGHDT and CDR2 is YYEEEE in the germline V gene. The CDR3 spells CASSQGANVDTQYF.

The rearrangement joins TRBV27 to TRBJ2-7. The CDR3 length is 11 residues. CDR1 and CDR2 (germline): MNHEY, SMNVEV (reference sequence). CDR3 sequence reads: CATYAAKSLYF.

The chain is built from TRBV20-1 and TRBJ1-4; no DNA is available, so the TRBD1 call from TCRdb remains unchecked. The CDR3 has 13 residues. In germline, CDR1 is DFQATT, CDR2 SNEGSKA (reference sequence). The CDR3: CSAQTGVNEKLLF.

The V and J genes are TRBV13 and TRBJ2-7. In germline, CDR1 is PRHDT, CDR2 FYEKMQ (reference sequence). This CDR3 is 13 amino acids long. The CDR3 region is CASSLSRTYEQYF.

The V call is TRBV9, the J call TRBJ2-1. Germline V gene sequence: CDR1 SGDLS, CDR2 YYNGEE. The CDR3 loop spans 13 amino acids. The CDR3 loop reads CASSVVEDGEQFF.

This chain joins TRBV7-6 and TRBJ2-3; TCRdb's D call, TRBD1, is unchecked because there is no DNA. The germline CDR1 and CDR2 sequences are SGHVS and FNYEAQ. This CDR3 contains 14 residues. The CDR3 region is CASSQLLAGTMQYF.

This chain links TRBV20-1 with TRBJ2-7; the D call of TRBD2 rests on TCRdb alone, since no DNA is present to check it. The CDR3 is made up of 16 amino acids. In germline, CDR1 is DFQATT, CDR2 SNEGSKA (reference sequence). The CDR3 spells CSARDRELSDLYEQYF.

The chain employs TRBV20-1 and TRBJ2-3; the D call of TRBD1 rests on TCRdb alone, since no DNA is present to check it. The CDR3 length is 14 residues. Germline loops: CDR1 DFQATT, CDR2 SNEGSKA (reference sequence). CDR3 sequence reads: CSAVPGQGENTQYF.

This chain uses TRBV28 with TRBJ2-7; no DNA is available, so the TRBD1 call from TCRdb remains unchecked. Per the germline V gene, CDR1 is MDHEN and CDR2 is SYDVKM. The CDR3 consists of 14 residues. CDR3 residues: CASSANPHSYEQYF.

CDR3 region: CASSSGTGGTPGQYF. V is TRBV28 and J is TRBJ2-3; with no DNA, the TCRdb D assignment of TRBD1 cannot be verified. The CDR3 contains 15 residues. The germline V gene encodes CDR1 MDHEN and CDR2 SYDVKM.

The CDR3 sequence is CASSQVGGGTIQYF. The chain uses TRBV14 and TRBJ2-4; TCRdb's D call, TRBD2, is unchecked because there is no DNA. Per the germline V gene, CDR1 is SGHDN and CDR2 is FVKESK. The CDR3 length is 14 residues.

This sequence joins TRBV7-8 and TRBJ2-1; TCRdb outputs TRBD1, but without DNA this stays unchecked. The CDR3 contains 15 residues. In germline, CDR1 is SGHVS, CDR2 FQNEAQ. CDR3 sequence reads: CASSAGGGGPDEQFF.

The chain links TRBV29-1 to TRBJ2-2. Per the germline V gene, CDR1 is SQVTM and CDR2 is ANQGSEA. The CDR3 loop spans 12 amino acids. This chain's CDR3 is CSAFGHTGELFF.

The rearrangement joins TRBV7-9 to TRBJ2-5; TCRdb's assignment of TRBD1 cannot be checked, as there is no DNA. This CDR3 comprises 13 residues. The germline CDR1 and CDR2 sequences are SEHNR and FQNEAQ (reference sequence). This chain's CDR3 is CASSLIREETQYF.

The J gene is TRBJ2-7, the V gene TRBV12-3 or TRBV12-4. The CDR3 has 14 residues. The CDR3 is CASSFGGWAYEQYF.

This sequence joins TRBV11-3 and TRBJ2-1; TCRdb names TRBD1, which stays unverified in the absence of DNA. This CDR3 is 14 amino acids long. Germline CDR1 reads SGHNT; CDR2 reads YENEEA. CDR3 sequence reads: CASSLRGTRNEQFF.